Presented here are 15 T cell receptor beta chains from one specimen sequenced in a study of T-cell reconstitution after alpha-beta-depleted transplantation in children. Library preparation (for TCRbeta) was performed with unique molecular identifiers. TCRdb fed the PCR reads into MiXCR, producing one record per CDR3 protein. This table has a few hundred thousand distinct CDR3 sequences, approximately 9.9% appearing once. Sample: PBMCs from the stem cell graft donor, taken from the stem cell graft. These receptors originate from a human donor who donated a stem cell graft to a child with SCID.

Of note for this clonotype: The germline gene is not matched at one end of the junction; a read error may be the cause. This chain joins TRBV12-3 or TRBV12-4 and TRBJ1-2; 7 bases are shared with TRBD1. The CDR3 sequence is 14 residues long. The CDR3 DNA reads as TGTACCAGCACTGGAAATGACAGGGCCTCTGGCTACACCTTC. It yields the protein CTSTGNDRASGYTF.

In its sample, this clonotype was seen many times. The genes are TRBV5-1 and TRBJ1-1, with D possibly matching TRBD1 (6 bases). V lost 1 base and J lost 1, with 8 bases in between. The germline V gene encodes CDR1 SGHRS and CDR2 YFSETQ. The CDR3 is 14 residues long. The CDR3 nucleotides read TGCGCCAGCAGCTTGAACAGGGAGAACACTGAAGCTTTCTTT. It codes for CASSLNRENTEAFF.

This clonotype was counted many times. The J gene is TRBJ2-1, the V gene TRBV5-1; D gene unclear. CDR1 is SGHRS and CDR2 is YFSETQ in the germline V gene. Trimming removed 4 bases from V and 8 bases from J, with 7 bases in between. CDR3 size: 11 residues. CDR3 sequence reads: CASSEGDEQFF. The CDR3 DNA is TGCGCCAGCAGCGAAGGCGATGAGCAGTTCTTC.

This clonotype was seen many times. This chain's CDR3 is CASSLGPGYNEQFF. For the CDR3, the DNA is TGCGCCAGCAGCTTGGGCCCAGGCTACAATGAGCAGTTCTTC. This rearrangement joins TRBV5-1 to TRBJ2-1; D gene uncertain. The germline gives CDR1 SGHRS, CDR2 YFSETQ. Trimming cost V 0 bases and J 3 bases, with 7 bases left between them. CDR3 length equals 14 residues.

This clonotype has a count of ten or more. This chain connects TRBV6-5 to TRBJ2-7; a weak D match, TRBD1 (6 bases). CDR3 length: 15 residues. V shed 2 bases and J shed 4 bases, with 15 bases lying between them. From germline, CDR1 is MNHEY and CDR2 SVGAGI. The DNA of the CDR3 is TGTGCCAGCAGTTACCAGGGGCCCGGCCAATACGAGCAGTACTTC. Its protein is CASSYQGPGQYEQYF.

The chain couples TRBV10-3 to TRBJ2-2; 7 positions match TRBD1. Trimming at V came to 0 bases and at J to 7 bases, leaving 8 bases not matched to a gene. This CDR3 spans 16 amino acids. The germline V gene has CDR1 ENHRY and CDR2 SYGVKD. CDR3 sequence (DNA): TGTGCCATCAGTGAGTCCGGGAAGGGGGCGATCGGGGAGCTGTTTTTT. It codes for CAISESGKGAIGELFF.

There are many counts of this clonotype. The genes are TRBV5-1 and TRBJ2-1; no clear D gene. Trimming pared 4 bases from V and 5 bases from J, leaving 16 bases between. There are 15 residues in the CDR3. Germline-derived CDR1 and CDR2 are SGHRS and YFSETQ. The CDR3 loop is CASSLAVKADNEQFF. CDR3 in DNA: TGCGCCAGCAGCCTGGCCGTTAAGGCCGACAATGAGCAGTTCTTC.

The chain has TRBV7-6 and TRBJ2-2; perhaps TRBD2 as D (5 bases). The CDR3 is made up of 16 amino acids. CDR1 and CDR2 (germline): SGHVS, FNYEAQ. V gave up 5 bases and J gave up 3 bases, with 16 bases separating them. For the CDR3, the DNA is TGTGCCAGCAGCCCGTCAGAGGGTCGGTACACCGGGGAGCTGTTTTTT. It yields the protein CASSPSEGRYTGELFF.

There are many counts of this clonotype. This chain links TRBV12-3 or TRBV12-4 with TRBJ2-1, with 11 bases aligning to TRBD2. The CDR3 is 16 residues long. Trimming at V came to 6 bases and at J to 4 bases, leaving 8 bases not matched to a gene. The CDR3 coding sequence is TGTGCCAGCAGGCCGAAATTAGCGGGGGGGTACAATGAGCAGTTCTTC. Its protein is CASRPKLAGGYNEQFF.

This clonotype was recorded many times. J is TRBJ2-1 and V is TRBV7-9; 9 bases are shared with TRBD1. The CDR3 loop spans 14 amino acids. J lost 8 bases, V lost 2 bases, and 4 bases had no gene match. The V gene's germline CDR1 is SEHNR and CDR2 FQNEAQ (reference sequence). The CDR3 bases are TGTGCCAGCAGCTTACCCCGGACAGGGGATGAGCAGTTCTTC. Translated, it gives CASSLPRTGDEQFF.

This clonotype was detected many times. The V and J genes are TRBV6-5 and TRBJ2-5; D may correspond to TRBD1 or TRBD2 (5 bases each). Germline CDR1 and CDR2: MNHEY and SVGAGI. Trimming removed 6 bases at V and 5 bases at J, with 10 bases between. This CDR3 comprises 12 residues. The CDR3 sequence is CASSSGRETQYF. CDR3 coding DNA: TGTGCCAGCAGCTCGGGGCGGGAGACCCAGTACTTC.

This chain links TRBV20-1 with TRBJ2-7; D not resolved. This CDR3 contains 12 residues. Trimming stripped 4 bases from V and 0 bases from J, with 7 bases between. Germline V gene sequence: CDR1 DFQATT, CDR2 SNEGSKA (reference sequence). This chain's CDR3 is CSAIVSSYEQYF. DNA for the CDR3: TGCAGTGCTATTGTAAGCTCCTACGAGCAGTACTTC.

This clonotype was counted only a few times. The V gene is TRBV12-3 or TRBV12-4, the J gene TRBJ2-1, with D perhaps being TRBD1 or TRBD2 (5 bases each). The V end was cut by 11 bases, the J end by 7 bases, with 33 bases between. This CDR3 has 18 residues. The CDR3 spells CAFSLVTGYGGGRNEQFF. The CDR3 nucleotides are TGTGCCTTCAGTTTAGTTACAGGTTATGGTGGGGGACGGAATGAGCAGTTCTTC.

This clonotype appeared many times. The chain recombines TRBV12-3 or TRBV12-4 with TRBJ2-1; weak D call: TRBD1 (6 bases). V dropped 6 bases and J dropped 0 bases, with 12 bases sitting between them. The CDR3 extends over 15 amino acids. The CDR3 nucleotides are TGTGCCAGCAGGCACAGGGCGAGCTCCTACAATGAGCAGTTCTTC. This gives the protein CASRHRASSYNEQFF.

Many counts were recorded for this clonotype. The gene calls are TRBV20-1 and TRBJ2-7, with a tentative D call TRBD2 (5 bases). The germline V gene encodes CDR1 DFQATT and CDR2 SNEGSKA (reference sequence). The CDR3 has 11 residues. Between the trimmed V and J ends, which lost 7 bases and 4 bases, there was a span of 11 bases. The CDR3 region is CSGGIGYEQYF. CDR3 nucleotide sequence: TGCAGTGGAGGGATCGGGTACGAGCAGTACTTC.